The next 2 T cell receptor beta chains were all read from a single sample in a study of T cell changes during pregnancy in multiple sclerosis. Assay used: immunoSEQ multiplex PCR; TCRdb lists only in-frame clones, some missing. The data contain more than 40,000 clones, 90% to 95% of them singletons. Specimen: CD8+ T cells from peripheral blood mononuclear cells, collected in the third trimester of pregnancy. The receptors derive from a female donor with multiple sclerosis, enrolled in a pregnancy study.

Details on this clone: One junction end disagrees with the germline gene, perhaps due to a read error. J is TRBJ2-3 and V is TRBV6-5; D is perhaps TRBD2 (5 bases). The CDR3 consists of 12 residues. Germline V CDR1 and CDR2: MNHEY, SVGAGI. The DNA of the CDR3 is TGTGCCAGCAGCTACTACGGGGATTCGCAGTATTTT. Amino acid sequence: CASSYYGDSQYF.

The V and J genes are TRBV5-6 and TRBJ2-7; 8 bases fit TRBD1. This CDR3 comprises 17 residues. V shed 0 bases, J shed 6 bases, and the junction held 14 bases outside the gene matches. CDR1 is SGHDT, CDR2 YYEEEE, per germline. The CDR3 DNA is TGTGCCAGCAGCTTGGCTTTCGAGACAGGGGCGTTCGGCGAGCAGTACTTC. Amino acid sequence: CASSLAFETGAFGEQYF.